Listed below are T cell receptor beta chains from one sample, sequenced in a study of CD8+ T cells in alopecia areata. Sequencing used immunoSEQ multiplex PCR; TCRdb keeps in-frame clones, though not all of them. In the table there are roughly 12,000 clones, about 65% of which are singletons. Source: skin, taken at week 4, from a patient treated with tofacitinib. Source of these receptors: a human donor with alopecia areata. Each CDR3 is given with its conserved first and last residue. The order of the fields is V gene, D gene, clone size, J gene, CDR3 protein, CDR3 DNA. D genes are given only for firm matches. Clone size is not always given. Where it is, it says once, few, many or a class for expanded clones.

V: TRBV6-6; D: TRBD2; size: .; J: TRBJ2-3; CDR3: CASTEQLAGWSDTQYF; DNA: TGTGCCAGCACCGAACAACTAGCGGGGTGGTCAGATACGCAGTATTTT
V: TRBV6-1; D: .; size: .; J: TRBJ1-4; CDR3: CASSEVWATNEKLFF; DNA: TGTGCCAGCAGTGAAGTCTGGGCGACTAATGAAAAACTGTTTTTT
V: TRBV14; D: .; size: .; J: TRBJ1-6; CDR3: CASSQGATRSYNSPLHF; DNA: TGTGCCAGCAGCCAAGGCGCCACCCGCTCCTATAATTCACCCCTCCACTTT
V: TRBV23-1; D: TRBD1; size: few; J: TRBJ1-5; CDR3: CASSRPWTGVPSVGRNQPQHF; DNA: TGCGCCAGCAGCCGGCCGTGGACAGGGGTCCCCTCGGTTGGAAGGAATCAGCCCCAGCATTTT
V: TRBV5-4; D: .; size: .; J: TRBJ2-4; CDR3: CASSLGGLAKNIQYF; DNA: TGTGCCAGCAGCTTGGGTGGGCTTGCCAAAAACATTCAGTACTTC
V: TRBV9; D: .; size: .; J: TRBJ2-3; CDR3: CASSESRSTDTQYF; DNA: TGTGCCAGCAGCGAAAGCAGATCCACAGATACGCAGTATTTT
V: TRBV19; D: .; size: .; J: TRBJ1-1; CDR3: CASTLYGGRVNTEAFF; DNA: TGTGCCAGCACCCTCTACGGGGGTCGCGTGAACACTGAAGCTTTCTTT
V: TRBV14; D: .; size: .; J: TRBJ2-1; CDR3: CASSQARGKSSYNEQFF; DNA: TGTGCCAGCAGCCAAGCCAGGGGAAAGAGCTCCTACAATGAGCAGTTCTTC
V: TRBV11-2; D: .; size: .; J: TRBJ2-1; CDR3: CASSVRWWNEQFF; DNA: TGTGCCAGCAGCGTCAGGTGGTGGAATGAGCAGTTCTTC
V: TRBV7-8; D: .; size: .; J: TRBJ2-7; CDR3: CASSRLANEQYF; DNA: TGTGCCAGCAGCCGCTTGGCAAACGAGCAGTACTTC
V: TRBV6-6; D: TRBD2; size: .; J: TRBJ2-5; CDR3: CASSYSRLAGETQYF; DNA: TGTGCCAGCAGTTACTCCCGACTAGCTGGAGAGACCCAGTACTTC
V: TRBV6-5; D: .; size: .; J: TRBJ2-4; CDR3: CASLLAAAKNIQYF; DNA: TGTGCCAGCCTGCTGGCGGCAGCCAAAAACATTCAGTACTTC
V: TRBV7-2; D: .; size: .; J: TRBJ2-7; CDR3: CASSFYGDSYEQYF; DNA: TGTGCCAGCAGCTTTTATGGGGACTCCTACGAGCAGTACTTC
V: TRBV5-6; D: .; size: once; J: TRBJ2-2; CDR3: CASSSWTRVLTGELFF; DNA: TGTGCCAGCAGCTCCTGGACAAGGGTCCTCACCGGGGAGCTGTTTTTT
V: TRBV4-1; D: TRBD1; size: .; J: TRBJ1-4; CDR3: CASSQVLSTGEGKLFF; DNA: TGCGCCAGCAGCCAAGTTCTTTCGACAGGGGAGGGAAAACTGTTTTTT
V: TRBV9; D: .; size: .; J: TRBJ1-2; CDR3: CASSVDVIRGGTYGYTF; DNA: TGTGCCAGCAGCGTAGACGTGATCAGGGGAGGTACGTATGGCTACACCTTC
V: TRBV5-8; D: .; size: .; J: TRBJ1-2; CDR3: CASSLAGVVYGYTF; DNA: TGTGCCAGCAGCCTTGCAGGAGTAGTCTATGGCTACACCTTC
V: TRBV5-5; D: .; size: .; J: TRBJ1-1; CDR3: CASSLVAYMNTEAFF; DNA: TGTGCCAGCAGCTTGGTGGCATATATGAACACTGAAGCTTTCTTT
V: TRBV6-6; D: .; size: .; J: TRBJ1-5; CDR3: CASSYLSNQPQHF; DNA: TGTGCCAGCAGTTACTTGAGCAATCAGCCCCAGCATTTT
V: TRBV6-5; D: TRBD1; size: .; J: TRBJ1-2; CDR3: CASSTQGGSYGYIF; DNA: TGTGCCAGCAGTACCCAGGGGGGGTCCTATGGCTACATCTTC
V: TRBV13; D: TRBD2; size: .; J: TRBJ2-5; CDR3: CASRAGLARTQYF; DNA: TGTGCCAGCCGGGCGGGACTAGCAAGGACCCAGTACTTC
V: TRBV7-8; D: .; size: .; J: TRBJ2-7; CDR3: CASSPARTAAYEQYF; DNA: TGTGCCAGCAGCCCCGCCCGGACAGCAGCTTACGAGCAGTACTTC
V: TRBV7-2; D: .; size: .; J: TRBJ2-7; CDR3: CASSQEKGAYEQYF; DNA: TGTGCCAGCAGCCAGGAGAAAGGTGCCTACGAGCAGTACTTC
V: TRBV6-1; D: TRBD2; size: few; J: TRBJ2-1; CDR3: CASSFQGGNEQFF; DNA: TGTGCCAGCAGTTTCCAGGGAGGGAATGAGCAGTTCTTC
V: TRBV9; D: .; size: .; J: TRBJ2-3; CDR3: CASSVITSYTDTQYF; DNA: TGTGCCAGCAGCGTAATCACATCTTACACAGATACGCAGTATTTT
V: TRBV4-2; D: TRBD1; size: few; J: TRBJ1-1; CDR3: CASSQGGLGQGVSTEAFF; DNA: TGTGCCAGCAGCCAAGGTGGGCTAGGACAGGGGGTGAGTACTGAAGCTTTCTTT
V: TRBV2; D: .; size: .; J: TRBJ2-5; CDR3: CASSLNRGHETQYF; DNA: TGTGCCAGCAGCCTAAACCGGGGCCATGAGACCCAGTACTTC
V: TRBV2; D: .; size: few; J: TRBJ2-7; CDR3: CASTVADSYEQYF; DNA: TGTGCCAGCACGGTTGCCGACTCCTACGAGCAGTACTTC
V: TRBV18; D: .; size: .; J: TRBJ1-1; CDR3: CASSPTELNTEAFF; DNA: TGTGCCAGCTCACCGACAGAGCTCAACACTGAAGCTTTCTTT
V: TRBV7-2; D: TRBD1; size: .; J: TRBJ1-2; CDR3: CASSLEDRALGYTF; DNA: TGTGCCAGCAGCTTGGAGGACAGGGCTTTGGGCTACACCTTC
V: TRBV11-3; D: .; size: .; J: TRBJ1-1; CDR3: CASSFDRNTEAFF; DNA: TGTGCCAGCAGCTTTGACAGGAACACTGAAGCTTTCTTT
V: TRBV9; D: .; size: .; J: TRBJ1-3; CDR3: CASSAPRDGNTIYF; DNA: TGTGCCAGCAGCGCCCCGCGGGACGGAAACACCATATATTTT